In its sample, the clone carrying this T cell receptor beta chain was seen a few times. What it binds is unknown. This entry is derived from a study of beta chain features in type 1 diabetes. Trimming took 0 bases from V and 12 from J, leaving 12 bases between them. Germline V gene data show CDR1 as GTSNPN and CDR2 as SVGIG (reference sequence). This CDR3 region has 12 residues. Overall study findings and caveats: TCRB CDR3 length was moderately but significantly reduced in all four CD4+ subsets of Type 1 diabetes patients. A PCR bias possibly favoring shorter templates would apply equally to patients and controls.

Each sorted population was over 98% pure. The study reverse transcribed the entire isolated RNA, so it sequenced expressed TCRB transcripts. An average of approximately 4 million reads was obtained for naive, central memory and regulatory T cell samples. Generated by immunoSEQ multiplex PCR, the TCRdb table keeps only in-frame clones and is missing some. The sample has 350,000 to 450,000 clones; 14% are singletons. This clonotype was sampled from a young man in good health. V gene TRBV30 combines with J gene TRBJ2-1; D is ambiguous. The sequencing sample was made of naive CD4+ T cells from blood. The CDR3 DNA reads TGTGCCTGGAGTGTTGGGGTCATTGGGCAGTTCTTC. Translating gives CAWSVGVIGQFF.